A selection of T cell receptor beta chains follows, all from one sample in a study of blood T cell repertoires in COVID-19. Sequencing was performed with immunoSEQ multiplex PCR; in TCRdb, only in-frame clones are kept and a portion is missing. The sample holds roughly 250,000 clones, 85% to 90% seen once. The sample comprised PBMCs or T cells enriched from blood (not recorded which). These receptors all stem from a woman between 45 and 60 years old who had recovered from COVID-19. CDR3s include the opening cysteine and the closing phenylalanine or tryptophan. The D gene is left open where the match is weak. Rows give clone size only sometimes, using once, few, many, or a class for an expanded clone.

j_call clone_size d_call v_call cdr3_aa cdr3_nt
TRBJ2-1 . TRBD2 TRBV7-2 CASSLGGRGTLEQFF TGTGCCAGCAGCCTCGGTGGGCGGGGGACCCTCGAGCAGTTCTTC
TRBJ1-2 . TRBD1 TRBV10-3 CAIRRTGGNYGYTF TGTGCCATCAGGCGGACAGGGGGTAACTATGGCTACACCTTC
TRBJ1-4 . TRBD1 TRBV6-6 CASSPQLDRVVTNEKLFF TGTGCCAGCAGTCCGCAACTCGACAGGGTGGTGACTAATGAAAAACTGTTTTTT
TRBJ2-1 . . TRBV12-5 CASGERGLAVVNEQFF TGTGCTAGTGGCGAAAGAGGGCTAGCCGTTGTCAATGAGCAGTTCTTC
TRBJ2-7 once TRBD1 TRBV9 CASSVGQGPYEQYF TGTGCCAGCAGCGTGGGACAGGGGCCCTACGAGCAGTACTTC
TRBJ2-1 once TRBD1 TRBV12-5 CASGLLDRTGSEFF TGTGCTAGTGGTTTGTTAGATCGGACAGGGTCGGAGTTCTTC
TRBJ2-7 . . TRBV3-1/TRBV3-2 CASSQDLPDYSYEQYF TGTGCCAGCAGCCAAGATCTCCCGGACTATTCCTACGAGCAGTACTTC
TRBJ2-1 . TRBD2 TRBV11-2 CASSLEGLAGGKDEQFF TGTGCCAGCAGCTTAGAAGGGCTAGCGGGAGGGAAAGATGAGCAGTTCTTC
TRBJ2-1 few TRBD2 TRBV7-2 CASSLWVGTSVEQFF TGTGCCAGCAGCTTATGGGTAGGGACTAGCGTTGAGCAGTTCTTC
TRBJ2-5 . . TRBV10-1 CASSTGSAQETQYF TGCGCCAGCAGTACAGGTTCGGCTCAAGAGACCCAGTACTTC
TRBJ1-1 . TRBD1 TRBV27 CASRKTGVNTEAFF TGTGCCAGCAGAAAGACAGGGGTGAACACTGAAGCTTTCTTT
TRBJ1-4 few . TRBV5-1 CASSLGIGGEKLFF TGCGCCAGCAGCTTGGGAATCGGGGGAGAAAAACTGTTTTTT
TRBJ2-2 . TRBD2 TRBV28 CASSRPSSGTSGELFF TGTGCCAGCAGTCGCCCTTCTAGCGGCACATCCGGGGAGCTGTTTTTT
TRBJ2-7 . TRBD1 TRBV5-1 CASSPGQKYEQYF TGCGCCAGCAGCCCGGGACAGAAATACGAGCAGTACTTC
TRBJ1-6 . TRBD1 TRBV3-1/TRBV3-2 CASSQDLLVEQTGDNSPLHF TGTGCCAGCAGCCAAGATTTGTTGGTGGAACAGACAGGGGATAATTCACCCCTCCACTTT
TRBJ1-1 many . TRBV3-1/TRBV3-2 CASSHIGGEAEAFF TGTGCCAGCAGCCATATCGGGGGAGAGGCTGAAGCTTTCTTT
TRBJ2-7 once TRBD2 TRBV2 CASSRLAGGLGEQYF TGTGCCAGCAGTAGACTAGCGGGAGGGCTGGGGGAGCAGTACTTC
TRBJ2-7 . . TRBV14 CASSQSVSTYEQYF TGTGCCAGCAGCCAGTCTGTCTCTACCTACGAGCAGTACTTC
TRBJ2-1 . TRBD2 TRBV2 CASSIQAGVYNEQFF TGTGCCAGCAGTATACAAGCGGGAGTCTACAATGAGCAGTTCTTC
TRBJ1-2 few . TRBV3-1/TRBV3-2 CASSLQGGGSYGYTF TGTGCCAGCAGCCTCCAGGGAGGCGGGAGCTATGGCTACACCTTC
TRBJ2-2 . . TRBV10-3 CAIGALTGELFF TGTGCGATCGGGGCCCTCACCGGGGAGCTGTTTTTT
TRBJ2-1 . TRBD2 TRBV5-5 CASSLSSGRAFF TGTGCCAGCAGCTTGTCCAGCGGGAGGGCGTTCTTC
TRBJ1-1 . . TRBV19 CASSVVGNTEAFF TGTGCCAGTAGTGTGGTCGGGAACACTGAAGCTTTCTTT
TRBJ2-1 . . TRBV2 CASSEGALRSQFF TGTGCCAGCAGTGAAGGCGCCTTACGGTCCCAGTTCTTC
TRBJ2-7 . . TRBV7-8 CASSRGHYEQYF TGTGCCAGCAGCCGAGGACATTACGAGCAGTACTTC
TRBJ1-4 . . TRBV29-1 CSVRKSDEKLFF TGCAGCGTTAGAAAGTCGGATGAAAAACTGTTTTTT
TRBJ2-1 . . TRBV11-2 CASSLELGYSYNEQFF TGTGCCAGCAGCTTAGAACTCGGGTACTCCTACAATGAGCAGTTCTTC
TRBJ1-1 . . TRBV6-5 CASSYGGGRTEAFF TGTGCCAGCAGTTACGGGGGGGGCCGGACTGAAGCTTTCTTT
TRBJ2-7 . TRBD2 TRBV10-1 CAAGLIAGVSYEQYF TGCGCCGCGGGTTTAATAGCGGGAGTCTCCTACGAGCAGTACTTC
TRBJ1-1 . . TRBV9 CASSKTGIKRGTEAFF TGTGCCAGCAGCAAAACAGGGATTAAGAGAGGTACTGAAGCTTTCTTT
TRBJ2-5 . TRBD2 TRBV29-1 CSAGSGRMEETQYF TGCAGCGCCGGTAGCGGGAGAATGGAAGAGACCCAGTACTTC
TRBJ2-5 . TRBD2 TRBV7-9 CASSFPAGREETQYF TGTGCCAGCAGCTTCCCAGCGGGAAGGGAGGAGACCCAGTACTTC
TRBJ2-3 . . TRBV11-3 CASSARTPNTQYF TGTGCCAGCAGCGCTAGGACACCTAATACGCAGTATTTT
TRBJ2-7 . . TRBV5-1 CASRTDGYEQYF TGCGCCAGCAGAACAGACGGCTACGAGCAGTACTTC
TRBJ1-1 . . TRBV11-2 CASSLDGAGYTEAFF TGTGCCAGCAGCTTAGATGGGGCAGGGTACACTGAAGCTTTCTTT
TRBJ1-1 . . TRBV5-1 CATQRLGGLNTEAFF TGCGCCACCCAGAGGCTCGGGGGATTGAACACTGAAGCTTTCTTT
TRBJ1-4 few . TRBV19 CASSNYLRADYNEKLFF TGTGCCAGTAGTAACTACCTCCGGGCAGACTATAATGAAAAACTGTTTTTT